This T cell receptor beta chain came from a study of shared clonotypes between healthy human individuals. Study observations and caveats: Estimated richness values were generally larger in naive subsets than in memory subsets.

Assay: immunoSEQ multiplex PCR; the TCRdb copy retains only in-frame clones and omits some. The sample shows more than 850,000 clones, more than 75% of them seen only once. Everyone who donated was a Caucasian adult who lived in Nashville, Tennessee. V lost 4 bases, J lost 2 bases, and 15 bases lay in between. In germline, CDR1 is SGHVS, CDR2 FQNEAQ. The CDR3 runs to 15 residues. Comments on this clone: Antigen specificity is unknown.

This TCR was recovered from a man younger than 35 in good health. Some clones in this sample may be carry-over from other donors' samples. V usage is TRBV7-8 and J usage is TRBJ2-7; D perhaps matches TRBD2 (7 bases). Source material: memory CD4+ T cells from PBMCs. Subset specified: CD45RA-negative fraction. CDR3 residues: CASSSGGGHTYEQYF. DNA for the CDR3: TGTGCCAGCAGCTCGGGGGGCGGTCATACCTACGAGCAGTACTTC.